One sample yielded the 7 T cell receptor beta chains listed below, sequenced in a study of cytomegalovirus exposure and HLA in healthy donors. Vbeta (60) and Jbeta (13) primers were used in the PCR. Sequenced by immunoSEQ multiplex PCR; TCRdb stores in-frame clones only, minus some. This repertoire shows about 130,000 clones, more than 15% found once; its top ten account for roughly 3%. The source material was PBMCs. These receptors were taken from a female donor in good health and CMV-seropositive.

The sample holds a few counts of this clone. The genes are TRBV7-9 and TRBJ2-3, with 8 bases matching TRBD1. Germline V gene sequence: CDR1 SEHNR, CDR2 FQNEAQ (reference sequence). The CDR3 runs 14 residues. The ends lost 4 bases at V and 6 bases at J; junction bases unmatched: 6. CDR3 coding DNA: TGTGCCAGCAGCTGGACAGGGATAACGGATACGCAGTATTTT. Translated, it gives CASSWTGITDTQYF.

This clone came up a few times. This chain connects TRBV27 to TRBJ2-7; D is perhaps TRBD2 (6 bases). The CDR3 runs 14 residues. Germline V gene sequence: CDR1 MNHEY, CDR2 SMNVEV (reference sequence). Trimming removed 8 bases at V and 0 bases at J, with 14 bases between. CDR3 residues: CASGNPAGSYEQYF. In DNA form, the CDR3 reads TGTGCCAGCGGAAACCCAGCGGGCTCCTACGAGCAGTACTTC.

This clone was seen a single time. The chain couples TRBV7-8 to TRBJ1-4; 10 nucleotides line up with TRBD1. The CDR3 consists of 17 residues. Germline CDR1 and CDR2: SGHVS and FQNEAQ. V shed 5 bases and J 6 bases; nucleotides not matched to a gene: 12. The CDR3 DNA reads TGTGCCAGCAGCAGGGGGACAGGGGAGGTTTGGGATGAAAAACTGTTTTTT. Translating it yields CASSRGTGEVWDEKLFF.

The rearrangement uses TRBV28 and TRBJ2-1; a possible D gene is TRBD1 (8 bases). Germline V gene lookup returns CDR1 MDHEN and CDR2 SYDVKM. The CDR3 is 20 residues long. V was clipped by 3 bases and J by 0 bases, with 24 bases between them. The CDR3 spells CASSFNLGRGRGSSYNEQFF. CDR3 nucleotide sequence: TGTGCCAGCAGTTTCAACTTGGGCAGGGGGCGCGGGAGCTCCTACAATGAGCAGTTCTTC.

This clone was picked up a small number of times. Other nucleotide sequences from this sample produce the same CDR3. V usage is TRBV5-1 and J usage is TRBJ1-2; TRBD1 agrees at 10 bases. The CDR3 totals 14 residues. Unmatched junction bases numbered 3, after V lost 4 bases and J lost 3 bases. Germline lookup yields CDR1 SGHRS and CDR2 YFSETQ. The CDR3 sequence: CASSLGTGDYGYTF. CDR3 nucleotide sequence: TGCGCCAGCAGCCTGGGGACAGGGGACTATGGCTACACCTTC.

V gene TRBV5-4 combines with J gene TRBJ2-7; possibly TRBD1 for D (6 bases). V lost 4 bases and J lost 5, with 19 bases in between. Per germline, CDR1 SGHNT and CDR2 YYREEE (reference sequence). The CDR3 totals 15 residues. CDR3 nucleotides: TGTGCCAGCAGCGTCGGACAGATCCAACCGGACGAGCAGTACTTC. Its translation is CASSVGQIQPDEQYF.

This chain uses TRBV7-9 with TRBJ2-2, with D possibly matching TRBD1 (5 bases). V was shortened by 3 bases and J by 0 bases, with 11 bases between the two germline ends. This CDR3 has 16 residues. Germline assignment: CDR1 SEHNR and CDR2 FQNEAQ (reference sequence). The CDR3, as DNA: TGTGCCAGCAGCTTGCTTCAACAGGCGAACACCGGGGAGCTGTTTTTT. Protein product: CASSLLQQANTGELFF. Combining the CDR3 with reference TRBV7-9 and TRBJ2-2 gives the whole variable domain DTGVSQNPRHKITKRGQNVTFRCDPISEHNRLYWYRQTLGQGPEFLTYFQNEAQLEKSRLLSDRFSAERPKGSFSTLEIQRTEQGDSAMYLCASSLLQQANTGELFFGEGSRLTVL.